This TCR beta chain emerged from a study of CD8 T cells in Susac syndrome. TCR beta sequences were obtained from blood CD8+ and CD4+ T cells. TEMRA cells were FACS-enriched and CD8+ and CD4+ T cells negatively isolated. Points from the study as a whole: It was acknowledged in the study that its TCR sequencing and HLA analysis involved a relatively small number of individuals.

RNA, at about 0.5 to 1 ug, was reverse transcribed with random hexamers. The authors amplified TCR beta CDR3 across 54 Vbeta and 13 Jbeta using immunoSEQ multiplex PCR. TCRdb analysed the immunoSEQ multiplex PCR reads with MiXCR anew, one entry per CDR3 protein. The data contain 200,000 to 300,000 distinct CDR3 sequences, 93% of them singletons. With respect to this clonotype: Its matching antigen is unknown.

The germline gives CDR1 SGDLS, CDR2 YYNGEE. V lost 3 bases and J lost 0, with 13 bases in between. The CDR3 is made up of 16 amino acids. The sample consisted of CD4+ T cells from PBMCs. The TCR was taken from a human donor with multiple sclerosis. This chain uses TRBV9 with TRBJ1-3; D remains unclear. The CDR3 DNA reads TGTGCCAGCAGCGCACCTTCGGGATTCTCTGGAAACACCATATATTTT. Translating gives CASSAPSGFSGNTIYF.